The next 24 T cell receptor beta chains were all read from a single sample in a study of shared clonotypes between healthy human individuals. Sequencing was performed with immunoSEQ multiplex PCR; in TCRdb, only in-frame clones are kept and a portion is missing. Of about 1 million clones in the sample, more than 60% were seen once. Sequences were obtained from memory CD4+ T cells sorted from blood. The subset is: CD45RA-negative fraction. The origin of the receptors is a man between 18 and 35 years old in good health.

This clone was recorded only once. The gene calls are TRBV5-1 and TRBJ1-6, with a weak D call TRBD1 (5 bases). CDR1 SGHRS and CDR2 YFSETQ come from the germline V gene. This CDR3 contains 17 residues. The V end lost 6 bases, the J end lost 6 bases, and 22 bases lay between the germline ends. Written as DNA, the CDR3 is TGCGCCAGCACTACTAACTACGCCGGGACGGCTAATTCACCCCTCCACTTT. Translation: CASTTNYAGTANSPLHF.

The chain couples TRBV20-1 to TRBJ2-5; unclear D gene. The assigned J gene may be wrong: the sequence end matches TRBJ2-7 better. Germline CDR1 and CDR2: DFQATT and SNEGSKA (reference sequence). There are 10 residues in the CDR3. This CDR3 reads CSAGSYEQYF. The CDR3 nucleotides are TGCAGTGCTGGGTCCTACGAGCAGTACTTC.

In DNA, the CDR3 is TGTGCCAGCAGTTACAGGAGACAGGGGGTCCACGAGCAGTACTTC. Residues: CASSYRRQGVHEQYF. V usage is TRBV6-5 and J usage is TRBJ2-7; TRBD1 matches 9 bases. V dropped 2 bases and J dropped 5; count of bases not matched to a gene: 7. CDR3 length: 15 amino acids. CDR1 is MNHEY and CDR2 is SVGAGI in the germline V gene.

In the case of this clone: Given a much more abundant clone one base away, this may be a read error. The same CDR3 is also encoded by other DNA sequences in this sample. The chain uses TRBV6-5 and TRBJ2-3; no clear D. V shed 6 bases and J shed 0 bases, with 4 bases lying between them. The CDR3 has 12 residues. The germline V gene has CDR1 MNHEY and CDR2 SVGAGI. The CDR3 sequence is CASRSSTDTQYF. The DNA for the CDR3 is TGTGCCAGCAGGTCCAGCACAGATACGCAGTATTTT.

The V call is TRBV7-2, the J call TRBJ2-7; the D is unclear. Germline assignment: CDR1 SGHTA and CDR2 FQGNSA. Trimming removed 0 bases at V and 5 bases at J, with 8 bases between. CDR3 length: 13 residues. This CDR3 reads CASSLARDNEQYF. Written as DNA, the CDR3 is TGTGCCAGCAGCTTAGCGCGTGATAACGAGCAGTACTTC.

Note on this clone: Other DNA sequences in the same sample also yield this CDR3. The rearrangement uses TRBV5-1 and TRBJ1-4, with 10 bases that match TRBD1. The CDR3 runs 14 residues. Germline V CDR1 and CDR2: SGHRS, YFSETQ. Germline trimming cut 3 bases from V and 7 bases from J; bases unmatched to any gene: 3. Here the CDR3 reads CASSSGTGVEKLFF. DNA for the CDR3: TGCGCCAGCAGCTCCGGGACAGGGGTTGAAAAACTGTTTTTT.

This rearrangement joins TRBV4-1 to TRBJ2-4; 13 bases agree with TRBD2. The V segment lost 4 bases and the J segment 5 bases; nucleotides outside the gene matches: 8. CDR1 and CDR2 from the germline V gene are MGHRA and YSYEKL. The CDR3 spans 17 residues. The chain's CDR3 is CASSLTETSGGQNIQYF. CDR3 DNA sequence: TGCGCCAGCAGCCTGACCGAGACTAGCGGGGGGCAAAACATTCAGTACTTC.

This clone was observed a few times. This chain connects TRBV5-8 to TRBJ1-2; 8 bases are shared with TRBD1. J was trimmed by 9 bases and V by 0 bases; bases with no gene match: 4. The germline CDR1 and CDR2 sequences are SGHTS and YDEGEE. CDR3 length: 13 residues. CDR3 coding DNA: TGTGCCAGCAGCTTGGACAGGGGGATGAGCTACACCTTC. The encoded protein is CASSLDRGMSYTF.

CDR3 loop: CASSASRTADTQYF. The DNA for the CDR3 is TGTGCCAGCAGTGCCTCGAGGACGGCAGATACGCAGTATTTT. V gene TRBV25-1 combines with J gene TRBJ2-3; D unclear. The V and J ends lost 4 bases and 4 bases respectively, with 12 bases between them. The CDR3 is 14 amino acids. Germline values: CDR1 MGHDK, CDR2 SYGVNS.

The J gene is TRBJ2-1, the V gene TRBV5-1; 7 nucleotides align to TRBD2. With V trimmed by 0 bases and J by 2 bases, 14 bases remained unmatched. This CDR3 comprises 19 residues. The germline gives CDR1 SGHRS, CDR2 YFSETQ. The CDR3 nucleotides read TGCGCCAGCAGCTTGGTAGCGAGTAGTTTGAGCGGGACCTACAATGAGCAGTTCTTC. Translating gives CASSLVASSLSGTYNEQFF.

J is TRBJ2-3 and V is TRBV4-1; 8 nucleotides align to TRBD2. CDR1 MGHRA and CDR2 YSYEKL come from the germline V gene. V lost 2 bases and J lost 0; bases outside the gene matches: 13. The CDR3 contains 19 residues. The CDR3 DNA reads as TGCGCCAGCAGCCAATCCGCCTGGGGCGGGGGGCTGAGCACAGATACGCAGTATTTT. This codes for CASSQSAWGGGLSTDTQYF.

The chain uses TRBV6-1 and TRBJ2-3; 12 bases agree with TRBD2. Trimming cost V 4 bases and J 1 base; bases outside gene matches: 3. The CDR3 is 16 residues long. Germline CDR1 reads MNHNS; CDR2 reads SASEGT. The CDR3 DNA reads as TGTGCCAGCAGTGTCGGACTAGCGGGGCGCACAGATACGCAGTATTTT. Protein product: CASSVGLAGRTDTQYF.

The CDR3 nucleotides are TGTGCCAGCAGTGAGGAGGACAGGGTCAAGAATTCACCCCTCCACTTT. Protein: CASSEEDRVKNSPLHF. The chain employs TRBV2 and TRBJ1-6, with 8 bases identical to TRBD1. The V and J ends lost 3 bases and 7 bases, in that order; junction bases with no gene match: 8. Germline values: CDR1 SNHLY, CDR2 FYNNEI. This CDR3 has 16 amino acids.

This clone was counted between two and nine times. V and J are TRBV11-1 and TRBJ2-3; a possible D gene is TRBD1 (6 bases). This CDR3 contains 14 residues. V lost 4 bases, J lost 7 bases, and 15 bases lay in between. Germline CDR1 and CDR2: SGHAT and FQDESV (reference sequence). DNA of the CDR3: TGTGCCAGCAGCTCCTCCAGGGGCACCAATACGCAGTATTTT. Encoded protein: CASSSSRGTNTQYF.

The table lists this clone with a few counts. Other DNA variants within this sample encode the same CDR3. The chain couples TRBV7-9 to TRBJ2-3; D not certain. The V end was cut by 4 bases, the J end by 2 bases, with 4 bases between. The CDR3 runs to 12 residues. Germline CDR1 is SEHNR and CDR2 is FQNEAQ (reference sequence). This CDR3 is CASSSTTDTQYF. The CDR3 DNA reads as TGTGCCAGCAGCTCGACCACAGATACGCAGTATTTT.

In regard to this clone: This sample includes further DNA sequences coding for the same CDR3. The chain couples TRBV28 to TRBJ2-5; 7 nucleotides agree with TRBD2. J lost 1 base, V lost 7 bases, and 12 bases had no gene match. CDR3 length: 16 residues. CDR1 and CDR2 (germline): MDHEN, SYDVKM. CDR3 amino acids: CASKAGVAETQETQYF. CDR3 DNA: TGTGCCAGCAAGGCGGGGGTAGCGGAGACCCAAGAGACCCAGTACTTC.

A remark on this clone: Within the sample, other DNA sequences also encode this same CDR3. This chain links TRBV5-4 with TRBJ1-2; perhaps TRBD1 as D (5 bases). V lost 0 bases and J lost 5, with 8 bases in between. The CDR3 is 13 residues long. CDR1 is SGHNT and CDR2 is YYREEE in the germline V gene (reference sequence). CDR3 sequence: CASSLDRNYGYTF. CDR3 bases: TGTGCCAGCAGCTTGGACAGGAATTATGGCTACACCTTC.

This clone was counted a single time. The genes are TRBV19 and TRBJ2-5; unclear D gene. The CDR3 runs to 12 residues. Looked up from germline, CDR1 is LNHDA and CDR2 is SQIVND (reference sequence). V lost 5 bases, J lost 4 bases, and 8 bases lay in between. The CDR3 is CASSEQGETQYF. The CDR3 DNA is TGTGCCAGTAGTGAACAAGGAGAGACCCAGTACTTC.

The V and J genes are TRBV5-1 and TRBJ2-5; 7 nucleotides line up with TRBD2. Per the germline V gene, CDR1 is SGHRS and CDR2 is YFSETQ. CDR3 length: 16 amino acids. V lost 4 bases and J lost 9; bases outside the gene matches: 18. DNA for the CDR3: TGCGCCAGCAGCCAATCCGGGACTACGCTGCGGTGGGCCCAGTACTTC. Amino acids: CASSQSGTTLRWAQYF.

This chain connects TRBV19 to TRBJ2-6; D perhaps matches TRBD1 (5 bases). The CDR3 sequence is 16 residues long. Germline loops: CDR1 LNHDA, CDR2 SQIVND (reference sequence). Trimming stripped 5 bases from V and 0 bases from J, with 11 bases between. CDR3 sequence reads: CASSDRGVSGANVLTF. The CDR3 nucleotides are TGTGCCAGTAGTGACAGAGGAGTCTCTGGGGCCAACGTCCTGACTTTC. Filled out from reference TRBV19 and TRBJ2-6, the complete variable domain reads DGGITQSPKYLFRKEGQNVTLSCEQNLNHDAMYWYRQDPGQGLRLIYYSQIVNDFQKGDIAEGYSVSREKKESFPLTVTSAQKNPTAFYLCASSDRGVSGANVLTFGAGSRLTVL.

This chain joins TRBV5-1 and TRBJ1-1; 8 bases map to TRBD1. CDR3 length: 14 residues. V dropped 4 bases and J dropped 4; count of bases not matched to a gene: 6. From germline, CDR1 is SGHRS and CDR2 YFSETQ. CDR3 in DNA: TGCGCCAGCAGCCAGGAGGGACAGGCCACTGAAGCTTTCTTT. Translation gives CASSQEGQATEAFF.

The chain is built from TRBV5-4 and TRBJ2-5; perhaps TRBD1 as D (6 bases). Germline CDR1 and CDR2: SGHNT and YYREEE (reference sequence). V was cut by 4 bases and J by 3 bases, with 22 bases left in between. CDR3 size: 17 residues. The CDR3 DNA reads as TGTGCCAGCAGCCTAAATGCCCGGGACACCGGAAAAGAGACCCAGTACTTC. Residues: CASSLNARDTGKETQYF.

This clone was seen only a few times. This CDR3 is CASSIQGAGSPLHF. In DNA, the CDR3 is TGTGCCAGCAGTATACAAGGGGCAGGTTCACCCCTCCACTTT. The rearrangement uses TRBV6-5 and TRBJ1-6; a weak D match, TRBD1 (5 bases). The CDR3 is 14 residues long. Deletions cut 5 bases from V and 9 bases from J, with 14 bases between. The germline V gene has CDR1 MNHEY and CDR2 SVGAGI.

The chain recombines TRBV9 with TRBJ2-3; no reliable D call. The CDR3 spans 14 residues. Trimming removed 0 bases from V and 0 bases from J, with 5 bases in between. Germline V gives CDR1 SGDLS, CDR2 YYNGEE. In nucleotides, the CDR3 is TGTGCCAGCAGCGTAGTTTACAGCACAGATACGCAGTATTTT. Amino acid sequence: CASSVVYSTDTQYF.